This T cell receptor beta chain was captured in a study of T cell responses to AZD1222 COVID-19 vaccine. The study, taken as a whole, reports: The study reported that nearly half of spike-specific TCRs target unmutated variant regions.

Of note for this clone: Its antigen remains unidentified.

V gave up 4 bases and J gave up 7 bases; unmatched junction bases: 17. Germline loops: CDR1 SEHNR, CDR2 FQNEAQ (reference sequence). This CDR3 is 18 amino acids long. Method: immunoSEQ multiplex PCR; TCRdb's copy keeps in-frame clones and lacks some. The profile covers some 120,000 clones, with approximately 87% appearing a single time and roughly 12% taken by the ten largest. The genes are TRBV7-9 and TRBJ1-1; TRBD1 agrees at 11 bases. This specimen was peripheral blood, taken on day 0 of AZD1222 vaccination. The clonotype was recovered from an adult in good health. CDR3 nucleotides: TGTGCCAGCAGCTCCGTCAGGCCCACGGGGACAGGGGGTAGTGAAGCTTTCTTT. Encoded protein: CASSSVRPTGTGGSEAFF.